This T cell receptor (beta chain) was recovered during a study of blood T cell repertoires in COVID-19 (dated by TCRdb to 2020 to 2022). Background for the entire study: Samples covering the acute and convalescent phases of COVID-19 were provided by collaborators in the United States, Italy and Spain. Where available, HLA class I and class II types were obtained from metadata supplied by the sample provider rather than from assay-based typing. The material from the prospective study consisted of cDNA or gDNA derived from T cells, B-cell-depleted T cells, or PBMCs. Nearly every sample came with metadata listing a de-identified subject ID, COVID-19 status, age in years and sex. Deeply sampled blood TCRbeta repertoires from subjects exposed to, actively infected with, or recovered from COVID-19 were included in the dataset. The samples were drawn from the first 160 participants of the ongoing ImmuneRACE study and from 1,200 or so subjects provided by 6 global collaborators. A freely available public database, intended as a resource for researchers studying the immune response to SARS-CoV-2, is where the repertoires were released.

In Seattle, one collaborating source enrolled patients while the infection was active and tracked those patients longitudinally over the course of disease. The collaborating institutions used their own protocols to collect whole blood in K2EDTA tubes. Collaborator samples were shipped for TCRbeta analysis as frozen whole blood, isolated PBMCs, or DNA extracted from either sample type. TCRbeta CDR3 regions were amplified from genomic DNA by means of the immunoSEQ Assay, a bias-controlled multiplex PCR. The published analysis was carried out like this. Within the assay, amplification of reference gene primers was used to estimate how many nucleated cells each sample contained. To quantify the absolute abundance of each unique TCRbeta CDR3 rearrangement, sequence reads were collapsed and filtered. For each sample, productive Simpson clonality was calculated as the square root of Simpson's diversity index across productive rearrangements. In TCRdb, the immuneACCESS table is reduced to in-frame sequences with V and J assigned. These tables do not hold every clone; where another copy was compared, an unresolved V gene accounts for under half, and the others remain unexplained. V and J calls and clone size are those listed in that table; D and trimming were worked out from the DNA. Present in this sample are roughly 460,000 clones, 80% to 90% of which were seen just once. The ten largest clones represent more than 0.7% of the sample.

Broader findings and caveats from the paper: How much clinical and demographic metadata was included differed by source and by participant, and the metadata was provided uncurated.

In regard to this clone: Its antigen specificity is not known. Base-call qualities are not available, and no considerably larger clone is one nucleotide away.

Relative to germline, V is 5 bases shorter and J is 2 bases shorter, with 7 bases between their ends. The CDR3 measures 13 amino acids from cysteine to phenylalanine. Just the 39-base CDR3 DNA is kept, in frame starting at base 1. From the germline V gene, CDR1 is MNHEY and CDR2 is SVGEGT. This receptor was taken from a young man with COVID-19, enrolled during active disease. The V and J segments used are TRBV6-2 or TRBV6-3 and TRBJ2-1; the D gene cannot be resolved reliably. The specimen sequenced was peripheral blood. The CDR3 region reads CASSLEAYNEQFF. The nucleotide sequence reads as follows: TGTGCCAGCAGTCTAGAAGCCTACAATGAGCAGTTCTTC.